One sample yielded the 32 T cell receptor beta chains listed below, sequenced in a study of blood T cell repertoires in COVID-19. TCRdb's copy holds only in-frame clones and misses some; the assay was immunoSEQ multiplex PCR. The sample records 30,000 to 45,000 clones, approximately 91% being singletons. The sequencing input was peripheral blood. The receptors derive from a human donor in a cohort sampled during active COVID-19.

The rearrangement uses TRBV28 and TRBJ2-7, with D tentatively TRBD2 (5 bases). The germline gives CDR1 MDHEN, CDR2 SYDVKM. The CDR3 has 13 amino acids. The germline V and J ends were trimmed by 9 bases and 0 bases, with 12 bases remaining between them. CDR3 loop: CASSPAGSYEQYF. CDR3 in DNA: TGTGCCAGTTCCCCGGCGGGCTCCTACGAGCAGTACTTC.

The V and J genes are TRBV5-1 and TRBJ2-7; 7 bases are a match to TRBD1. With 5 bases clipped from V and 5 bases from J, the junction kept 10 bases outside the gene matches. The CDR3 has 14 amino acids. The germline V gene has CDR1 SGHRS and CDR2 YFSETQ. The DNA for the CDR3 is TGCGCCAGCAGTTTGAGACAGGGATGGGACGAGCAGTACTTC. Protein sequence: CASSLRQGWDEQYF.

The chain recombines TRBV5-1 with TRBJ2-5; possible D gene TRBD1, 6 bases. Germline assignment: CDR1 SGHRS and CDR2 YFSETQ. This CDR3 has 14 amino acids. V was cut by 3 bases and J by 1 base, with 10 bases left in between. CDR3 loop: CASSYGQPQETQYF. The DNA of the CDR3 is TGCGCCAGCAGCTACGGACAGCCCCAAGAGACCCAGTACTTC.

The V call is TRBV27, the J call TRBJ2-3; D is possibly TRBD2 (5 bases). Trimming shortened V by 4 bases and J by 5 bases, and 7 bases separated the two germline ends. Per germline, CDR1 MNHEY and CDR2 SMNVEV (reference sequence). The length of the CDR3 is 12 residues. Here the CDR3 DNA reads TGTGCCAGCAGTTCGGGAATAGATACGCAGTATTTT. Amino acid sequence: CASSSGIDTQYF.

The rearrangement joins TRBV28 to TRBJ2-1, with a possible D match to TRBD1 (5 bases). This CDR3 region has 15 residues. Trimming took 9 bases from V and 6 from J, leaving 21 bases between them. Germline V gene data show CDR1 as MDHEN and CDR2 as SYDVKM. CDR3 protein: CASNLGRVGGNEQFF. In DNA form, the CDR3 reads TGTGCCAGTAACTTGGGCAGGGTGGGCGGCAATGAGCAGTTCTTC.

Only a few counts were recorded for this clone. Written as DNA, the CDR3 is TGTGCCACCAGCAGAGATGATTCAGGGGCCTACGAGCAGTACTTC. Protein product: CATSRDDSGAYEQYF. The rearrangement links TRBV15 to TRBJ2-7; D is possibly TRBD1 (6 bases). V lost 0 bases, J lost 2 bases, and 11 bases lay in between. The V gene's germline CDR1 is LNHNV and CDR2 YYDKDF (reference sequence). The CDR3 is made up of 15 amino acids.

V is TRBV5-1 and J is TRBJ1-2, with D tentatively TRBD1 (5 bases). The germline gives CDR1 SGHRS, CDR2 YFSETQ. V shed 5 bases and J shed 6 bases, with 17 bases lying between them. CDR3 size: 14 residues. The CDR3 region has the DNA TGCGCCAGCAGGGGGGAACCCGGGGGAAATGGCTACACCTTC. It is translated as CASRGEPGGNGYTF.

The chain couples TRBV5-4 to TRBJ2-5, with 14 nucleotides matching TRBD2. The CDR3 length is 14 residues. Germline lookup yields CDR1 SGHNT and CDR2 YYREEE (reference sequence). V gave up 5 bases and J gave up 9 bases; unmatched junction bases: 6. CDR3 in amino acids: CASSVRGLAGAQYF. CDR3 sequence (DNA): TGTGCCAGCAGTGTGAGGGGACTAGCGGGGGCCCAGTACTTC.

This rearrangement joins TRBV19 to TRBJ2-1, with D hard to call. With 5 bases removed from V and 4 bases from J, the gap between germline ends came to 12 bases. The CDR3 is 14 amino acids. Germline lookup yields CDR1 LNHDA and CDR2 SQIVND (reference sequence). Here the CDR3 reads CASSAEPLYNEQFF. CDR3 DNA: TGTGCCAGTAGTGCAGAACCCTTATACAATGAGCAGTTCTTC.

V and J are TRBV6-5 and TRBJ1-5; no firm D call. V was clipped by 2 bases and J by 9 bases, with 8 bases between them. Germline V gene lookup returns CDR1 MNHEY and CDR2 SVGAGI. The CDR3 has 12 amino acids. CDR3 loop: CASSYLRGPQHF. In DNA form, the CDR3 reads TGTGCCAGCAGTTACCTTCGAGGGCCCCAGCATTTT.

This clone was observed a single time. The CDR3 loop reads CASTGTSRPGETQYF. The DNA for the CDR3 is TGTGCCAGCACTGGGACTAGCCGCCCAGGGGAGACCCAGTACTTC. The J gene is TRBJ2-5, the V gene TRBV25-1, with 9 positions matching TRBD2. CDR1 is MGHDK, CDR2 SYGVNS, per germline. The CDR3 runs to 15 residues. V lost 7 bases, J lost 5 bases, and 11 bases stayed unmatched.

The rearrangement links TRBV29-1 to TRBJ1-4, with 8 bases identical to TRBD1. Trimming at V came to 5 bases and at J to 0 bases, leaving 2 bases not matched to a gene. The germline V gene has CDR1 SQVTM and CDR2 ANQGSEA. The CDR3 extends over 14 amino acids. Written as DNA, the CDR3 is TGCAGCGTTACAGGGGGTTCAACTAATGAAAAACTGTTTTTT. This gives the protein CSVTGGSTNEKLFF.

The chain joins TRBV9 to TRBJ2-1; D is undetermined. The germline V gene encodes CDR1 SGDLS and CDR2 YYNGEE. The CDR3 has 13 amino acids. The V and J ends lost 0 bases and 9 bases respectively, with 10 bases between them. CDR3 in amino acids: CASSVDGLGEQFF. For the CDR3, the DNA is TGTGCCAGCAGCGTAGACGGGTTGGGTGAGCAGTTCTTC.

The CDR3 coding sequence is TGCGCCAGCAGCCAAGAAGGGAGGGAGGATGAAAAACTGTTTTTT. Amino acids: CASSQEGREDEKLFF. The V gene is TRBV4-3, the J gene TRBJ1-4, with D uncertain. CDR1 is LGHNA and CDR2 is YSLEER in the germline V gene. This CDR3 is built from 15 residues. The V end was cut by 0 bases, the J end by 6 bases, with 11 bases between.

This rearrangement joins TRBV30 to TRBJ1-4, with 9 bases lining up with TRBD1. This CDR3 region has 14 residues. V lost 4 bases to trimming and J lost 6 bases; unmatched junction nucleotides: 6. CDR1 and CDR2 from the germline V gene are GTSNPN and SVGIG (reference sequence). CDR3 in amino acids: CAWTLQGADEKLFF. The CDR3 DNA is TGTGCCTGGACCCTACAGGGGGCAGATGAAAAACTGTTTTTT. Variable domain in full (rest from reference TRBV30 and TRBJ1-4): SQTIHQWPATLVQPVGSPLSLECTVEGTSNPNLYWYRQAAGRGLQLLFYSVGIGQISSEVPQNLSASRPQDRQFILSSKKLLLSDSGFYLCAWTLQGADEKLFFGSGTQLSVL.

The rearrangement joins TRBV9 to TRBJ1-3; D unresolved. Trimming left V 2 bases short and J 4 bases short, with 10 bases between. Germline V gene data show CDR1 as SGDLS and CDR2 as YYNGEE. The CDR3 is made up of 14 amino acids. CDR3 loop: CASSVIPTGNTIYF. CDR3 DNA sequence: TGTGCCAGCAGCGTCATTCCTACGGGAAACACCATATATTTT.

The chain couples TRBV12-3 or TRBV12-4 to TRBJ2-1, with 7 bases matching TRBD2. The V gene end was trimmed by 3 bases and the J gene end by 7 bases; junction bases not matched to a gene: 3. CDR3 size: 13 residues. CDR3: CASSFPGGNEQFF. The CDR3 region has the DNA TGTGCCAGCAGTTTTCCGGGGGGTAATGAGCAGTTCTTC.

The J gene is TRBJ2-7, the V gene TRBV27; TRBD1 agrees at 9 bases. With 5 bases clipped from V and 5 bases from J, the junction kept 7 bases outside the gene matches. Germline CDR1 is MNHEY and CDR2 is SMNVEV (reference sequence). The CDR3 has 14 amino acids. DNA for the CDR3: TGTGCCAGCAGTGACAGGGACAGGGCGGACGAGCAGTACTTC. Residues: CASSDRDRADEQYF.

The chain has TRBV3-1 (or the pseudogene TRBV3-2) and TRBJ1-5; D not resolved. CDR1 is LGHDT and CDR2 is YNNKEL in the germline V gene (reference sequence). Deletions cut 0 bases from V and 7 bases from J, with 10 bases between. The CDR3 extends over 14 amino acids. The CDR3 loop is CASSQEGGNQPQHF. The CDR3, as DNA: TGTGCCAGCAGCCAAGAAGGAGGGAACCAGCCCCAGCATTTT.

The rearrangement joins TRBV19 to TRBJ2-1; 8 bases agree with TRBD1. Germline CDR1 LNHDA, CDR2 SQIVND (reference sequence). The CDR3 contains 15 residues. V lost 7 bases, J lost 0 bases, and 5 bases stayed unmatched. This CDR3 reads CASNPDRGSYNEQFF. The CDR3 coding sequence is TGTGCCAGTAACCCCGACAGGGGCTCCTACAATGAGCAGTTCTTC.

The rearrangement joins TRBV3-1 (or the pseudogene TRBV3-2) to TRBJ2-7; the D gene is possibly TRBD1 (6 bases). Germline assignment: CDR1 LGHDT and CDR2 YNNKEL (reference sequence). The CDR3 has 17 amino acids. The V gene lost 0 bases and the J gene lost 7 bases, with 22 bases spanning the gap. The CDR3 nucleotides are TGTGCCAGCAGCCAAGATTTAGGAGACAGGCTCCAGGGAGAGCAGTACTTC. It translates to CASSQDLGDRLQGEQYF.

Concerning this clone: Other DNA sequences from this sample encode an identical CDR3 as well. J is TRBJ1-1 and V is TRBV5-1, with D possibly TRBD1 on 5 matching bases. The germline V and J ends were trimmed by 3 bases and 1 base, with 7 bases remaining between them. The CDR3 extends over 13 amino acids. Germline CDR1 SGHRS, CDR2 YFSETQ. In nucleotides, the CDR3 is TGCGCCAGCAGCTCTGGACAGAACACTGAAGCTTTCTTT. This sequence encodes CASSSGQNTEAFF.

The chain recombines TRBV30 with TRBJ2-1, with a possible D match to TRBD1 (6 bases). This CDR3 spans 15 amino acids. Deletions cut 2 bases from V and 6 bases from J, with 17 bases between. CDR1 GTSNPN and CDR2 SVGIG come from the germline V gene (reference sequence). In nucleotides, the CDR3 is TGTGCCTGGAGTCCTCTTTACACAGGGTTCAATGAGCAGTTCTTC. It yields the protein CAWSPLYTGFNEQFF.

The rearrangement links TRBV24-1 to TRBJ2-3; 8 bases fit TRBD2. The germline gives CDR1 KGHDR, CDR2 SFDVKD. This CDR3 is built from 14 residues. The V gene end was trimmed by 5 bases and the J gene end by 5 bases; junction bases not matched to a gene: 5. DNA of the CDR3: TGTGCCACCAGTGTAGCGGGGATTAGAGATACGCAGTATTTT. It specifies CATSVAGIRDTQYF.

CDR3 in amino acids: CAWSLAGAKTYNEQFF. In nucleotides, the CDR3 is TGTGCCTGGAGTCTGGCAGGGGCGAAGACCTACAATGAGCAGTTCTTC. The chain joins TRBV30 to TRBJ2-1, with D possibly being TRBD1 (6 bases). The germline CDR1 and CDR2 sequences are GTSNPN and SVGIG (reference sequence). The CDR3 is 16 amino acids. Trimming shortened V by 2 bases and J by 2 bases, and 16 bases separated the two germline ends.

The rearrangement links TRBV5-1 to TRBJ2-7; 7 bases map to TRBD1. The CDR3 runs to 15 residues. Unmatched junction bases numbered 9, after V lost 0 bases and J lost 6 bases. Per germline, CDR1 SGHRS and CDR2 YFSETQ. CDR3 sequence (DNA): TGCGCCAGCAGCTTGGAAGTAGGGGGCGTCGGCGAGCAGTACTTC. It translates to CASSLEVGGVGEQYF. Combining the CDR3 with reference TRBV5-1 and TRBJ2-7 gives the whole variable domain KAGVTQTPRYLIKTRGQQVTLSCSPISGHRSVSWYQQTPGQGLQFLFEYFSETQRNKGNFPGRFSGRQFSNSRSEMNVSTLELGDSALYLCASSLEVGGVGEQYFGPGTRLTVT.

CDR3 coding DNA: TGTGCCAGCAGCTTAGGTCCCATCCGCGCAGATACGCAGTATTTT. Residues: CASSLGPIRADTQYF. The chain employs TRBV7-2 and TRBJ2-3; D is ambiguous. The V and J ends lost 1 base and 4 bases respectively, with 12 bases between them. The CDR3 covers 15 residues. The germline V gene has CDR1 SGHTA and CDR2 FQGNSA.

The V call is TRBV6-2 or TRBV6-3, the J call TRBJ1-5; TRBD1 matches 8 bases. This CDR3 is 13 amino acids long. Trimming took 4 bases from V and 6 from J; bases not matched to a gene: 2. Per the germline V gene, CDR1 is MNHEY and CDR2 is SVGEGT. The chain's CDR3 is CASSFRGLQPQHF. The CDR3 DNA sequence: TGTGCCAGCAGTTTCAGGGGGCTTCAGCCCCAGCATTTT.

V and J are TRBV6-6 and TRBJ2-6; 11 nucleotides align to TRBD2. CDR3 length: 19 residues. The V gene's germline CDR1 is MNHNY and CDR2 SVGAGI (reference sequence). After removal of 5 bases from V and 0 bases from J, the junction contained 9 bases not matched to a gene. CDR3 amino acids: CASSPVAGGPPSGANVLTF. The CDR3 DNA is TGTGCCAGCAGTCCCGTAGCGGGAGGGCCCCCCTCTGGGGCCAACGTCCTGACTTTC.

The chain has TRBV6-1 and TRBJ2-2, with TRBD1 matching over 8 bases. V shed 2 bases and J 6 bases; nucleotides not matched to a gene: 5. CDR1 is MNHNS and CDR2 is SASEGT in the germline V gene. The CDR3 spans 15 residues. CDR3 loop: CASSEFGQGSGELFF. DNA of the CDR3: TGTGCCAGCAGTGAATTTGGACAGGGCTCCGGGGAGCTGTTTTTT.

The chain joins TRBV3-1 (or the pseudogene TRBV3-2) to TRBJ2-7, with a possible D match to TRBD2 (6 bases). V lost 2 bases to trimming and J lost 4 bases, with 12 bases between them. This CDR3 region has 14 residues. Germline values: CDR1 LGHDT, CDR2 YNNKEL (reference sequence). CDR3 sequence: CASSQRTMLYEQYF. CDR3 bases: TGTGCCAGCAGCCAAAGGACTATGCTATACGAGCAGTACTTC.

The V gene is TRBV3-1 (or the pseudogene TRBV3-2), the J gene TRBJ1-5, with D unresolved. Germline values: CDR1 LGHDT, CDR2 YNNKEL (reference sequence). Between the trimmed V and J ends, which lost 1 base and 7 bases, there was a span of 11 bases. This CDR3 is built from 14 residues. CDR3 nucleotides: TGTGCCAGCAGCCAAGGGGAGGGTATCCAGCCCCAGCATTTT. Its protein product is CASSQGEGIQPQHF.